The 23 T cell receptor beta chains listed next were all sequenced from one sample in a study of human T cells and chemical hapten exposure. TCRdb used MiXCR to reprocess the RACE reads, holding one entry per CDR3 protein. The sample lists roughly 140,000 distinct CDR3 sequences, over 9.5% occurring once. Documented time point: patch test 2, 6 weeks after DPC sensitization. As for treatment: therapeutic diphenylcyclopropenone sensitization with weekly scalp DPC. Sequencing used whole blood, obtained in connection with sensitization to the hapten diphenylcyclopropenone (DPC). The origin of the receptors is a woman aged 45-60 years with alopecia areata. Some clones in this sample may be carry-over from other donors' samples.

This sequence joins TRBV13 and TRBJ2-3; possible D gene TRBD2, 6 bases. The V end lost 5 bases, the J end lost 0 bases, and 12 bases lay between the germline ends. This CDR3 spans 15 amino acids. The V gene's germline CDR1 is PRHDT and CDR2 FYEKMQ (reference sequence). In DNA form, the CDR3 reads TGTGCCAGCAGCGTCCCCGGGACTAGCACAGATACGCAGTATTTT. Its translation is CASSVPGTSTDTQYF. Supplemented by reference TRBV13 and TRBJ2-3, the full variable domain reads AAGVIQSPRHLIKEKRETATLKCYPIPRHDTVYWYQQGPGQDPQFLISFYEKMQSDKGSIPDRFSAQQFSDYHSELNMSSLELGDSALYFCASSVPGTSTDTQYFGPGTRLTVL.

Comments on this clonotype: The junction differs from germline at one of its ends, possibly a read error. In DNA form, the CDR3 reads TGCACCAGCAGCCAAGGAGGACCCCTTTTAGATGAGCAGTTCTTC. It is translated as CTSSQGGPLLDEQFF. The rearrangement links TRBV4-1 to TRBJ2-1; a possible D gene is TRBD2 (5 bases). The CDR3 is 15 residues long. The germline CDR1 and CDR2 sequences are MGHRA and YSYEKL.

This chain joins TRBV6-5 and TRBJ2-6; no firm D call. The V end lost 7 bases, the J end lost 0 bases, and 19 bases lay between the germline ends. CDR3 length: 18 residues. CDR1 is MNHEY, CDR2 SVGAGI, per germline. The CDR3 region is CASTLYLGMGSGANVLTF. CDR3 nucleotide sequence: TGTGCCAGCACCCTATACCTAGGAATGGGCTCTGGGGCCAACGTCCTGACTTTC.

V and J are TRBV18 and TRBJ1-4; D uncertain. CDR1 and CDR2 (germline): KGHSH, LQKENI. This CDR3 region has 14 residues. V was trimmed by 1 base and J by 5 bases, leaving 8 bases between them. Written as DNA, the CDR3 is TGTGCCAGCTCACCACAGCCCACGAATGAAAAACTGTTTTTT. Its protein product is CASSPQPTNEKLFF.

This clonotype appeared a few times. The V gene is TRBV28, the J gene TRBJ2-7; 9 bases line up with TRBD1. V gave up 5 bases and J gave up 6 bases; unmatched junction bases: 11. CDR3 length equals 15 residues. Per germline, CDR1 MDHEN and CDR2 SYDVKM. The CDR3 DNA reads as TGTGCCAGCAGTCTCATAGGGACAGGGACTCGCGAGCAGTACTTC. As protein: CASSLIGTGTREQYF.

The V and J genes are TRBV10-1 and TRBJ2-2, with 10 bases matching TRBD1. Germline CDR1 reads WNHNN; CDR2 reads SYGVQD (reference sequence). J was trimmed by 6 bases and V by 4 bases; bases with no gene match: 14. This CDR3 spans 18 amino acids. Here the CDR3 DNA reads TGCGCCAGCAGTGGACGGACAGGGGGAATAGGAAAGGCCGGGGAGCTGTTTTTT. It is translated as CASSGRTGGIGKAGELFF.

This clonotype was seen a few times. The rearrangement links TRBV5-1 to TRBJ2-5; the D gene is possibly TRBD2 (5 bases). Trimming took 4 bases from V and 6 from J, leaving 19 bases between them. The germline gives CDR1 SGHRS, CDR2 YFSETQ. The CDR3 loop spans 15 amino acids. CDR3 protein: CASSPNPGMRKTQYF. In DNA, the CDR3 is TGCGCCAGCAGCCCCAACCCGGGAATGAGGAAGACCCAGTACTTC.

J is TRBJ2-7 and V is TRBV3-1; 13 bases line up with TRBD2. Germline CDR1 LGHDT, CDR2 YNNKEL (reference sequence). The CDR3 sequence is 16 residues long. V shed 5 bases, J shed 4 bases, and the junction held 8 bases outside the gene matches. The CDR3 reads CASSLRLAGGVYEQYF. The CDR3 coding sequence is TGTGCCAGCAGCTTGCGACTAGCGGGAGGAGTGTACGAGCAGTACTTC.

This clonotype was detected many times. CDR3 nucleotide sequence: TGTGCCAGTAGTATAGGAGGGGGAGCTAACTATGGCTACACCTTC. Translating gives CASSIGGGANYGYTF. The chain uses TRBV19 and TRBJ1-2; tentatively, D is TRBD1 (6 bases). CDR3 length: 15 amino acids. Germline V CDR1 and CDR2: LNHDA, SQIVND (reference sequence). Between the trimmed V and J ends, which lost 1 base and 0 bases, there was a span of 9 bases.

This clonotype has just a few counts. This chain links TRBV27 with TRBJ2-1; TRBD1 matches 10 bases. This CDR3 contains 15 residues. The germline CDR1 and CDR2 sequences are MNHEY and SMNVEV (reference sequence). The V segment lost 5 bases and the J segment 9 bases; nucleotides outside the gene matches: 10. The CDR3 loop reads CASSPRTGGRSEQFF. CDR3 sequence (DNA): TGTGCCAGCAGTCCACGGACAGGGGGACGAAGTGAGCAGTTCTTC.

This clonotype is a singleton in its sample. The CDR3: CASSWGRPQETQYF. For the CDR3, the DNA is TGTGCCAGCAGTTGGGGACGGCCTCAAGAGACCCAGTACTTC. The V call is TRBV28, the J call TRBJ2-5; tentatively, D is TRBD1 or TRBD2 (5 bases each). The CDR3 totals 14 residues. Germline CDR1 reads MDHEN; CDR2 reads SYDVKM. The V end was cut by 4 bases, the J end by 2 bases, with 11 bases between.

The chain links TRBV7-6 to TRBJ2-3; the D is unclear. Germline V gene data show CDR1 as SGHVS and CDR2 as FNYEAQ. The V gene lost 0 bases and the J gene lost 2 bases, with 9 bases spanning the gap. There are 15 residues in the CDR3. The DNA of the CDR3 is TGTGCCAGCAGCTTAGCGCCACTGTACACAGATACGCAGTATTTT. Amino acids: CASSLAPLYTDTQYF.

This clonotype came up a few times. In DNA, the CDR3 is TGCAGCGTACGAAGGGGGTACGAGCAGTACTTC. This encodes CSVRRGYEQYF. The V call is TRBV29-1, the J call TRBJ2-7; D might be TRBD1 (6 bases). Trimming stripped 6 bases from V and 4 bases from J, with 10 bases between. In germline, CDR1 is SQVTM, CDR2 ANQGSEA. The CDR3 covers 11 residues.

The rearrangement joins TRBV28 to TRBJ1-1; D not resolved. The CDR3 runs 13 residues. V gave up 5 bases and J gave up 5 bases, with 12 bases separating them. Germline CDR1 reads MDHEN; CDR2 reads SYDVKM. The CDR3 spells CASSPPGRTEAFF. The CDR3, as DNA: TGTGCCAGCAGTCCTCCGGGCCGGACTGAAGCTTTCTTT.

J is TRBJ2-1 and V is TRBV7-2, with D tentatively TRBD1 (5 bases). Per germline, CDR1 SGHTA and CDR2 FQGNSA. There are 15 residues in the CDR3. Deletions cut 4 bases from V and 0 bases from J, with 10 bases between. The CDR3 region is CASSSTASSYNEQFF. CDR3 nucleotides: TGTGCCAGCAGCTCGACAGCTAGCTCCTACAATGAGCAGTTCTTC.

The chain employs TRBV29-1 and TRBJ1-2; TRBD1 aligns across 9 bases. After removal of 1 base from V and 8 bases from J, the junction contained 8 bases not matched to a gene. CDR1 and CDR2 (germline): SQVTM, ANQGSEA. This CDR3 comprises 14 residues. CDR3 DNA: TGCAGCGTTGAAGTAACAGGGGGCACCGGCGGCTACACCTTC. It encodes CSVEVTGGTGGYTF.

The chain joins TRBV7-2 to TRBJ2-2; 10 bases map to TRBD2. Trimming cost V 3 bases and J 5 bases; bases outside gene matches: 6. This CDR3 is built from 16 residues. Germline V gene sequence: CDR1 SGHTA, CDR2 FQGNSA. The CDR3 coding sequence is TGTGCCAGCAGCTTTCTAGCGGGAGTGGGAACCGGGGAGCTGTTTTTT. Amino acid sequence: CASSFLAGVGTGELFF.

This clonotype occurred a few times. V gene TRBV14 combines with J gene TRBJ1-1; D is undetermined. V lost 1 base to trimming and J lost 2 bases, with 8 bases between them. The CDR3 runs 14 residues. Germline-derived CDR1 and CDR2 are SGHDN and FVKESK. Here the CDR3 reads CASSQVTGNTEAFF. The CDR3 bases are TGTGCCAGCAGCCAAGTGACGGGAAACACTGAAGCTTTCTTT.

This clonotype appeared many times. The chain couples TRBV29-1 to TRBJ2-1; D gene uncertain. Germline CDR1 and CDR2: SQVTM and ANQGSEA. V lost 6 bases and J 1 base, leaving 31 bases between the germline ends. The CDR3 is 20 residues long. The CDR3 DNA follows: TGCAGCGTCGGCGGACGATCAATCCTTGGGGTACGGGCATCCTACAATGAGCAGTTCTTC. This codes for CSVGGRSILGVRASYNEQFF.

Only a few counts were recorded for this clonotype. The gene calls are TRBV5-1 and TRBJ2-7, with 11 positions matching TRBD2. Germline CDR1 is SGHRS and CDR2 is YFSETQ. The CDR3 runs 15 residues. The junction had 5 bases not matched to a gene; V was cut back by 4 bases and J by 2 bases. The CDR3 DNA reads as TGCGCCAGCAGCGCGGGACTAGCGGAGACCTACGAGCAGTACTTC. It specifies CASSAGLAETYEQYF.

The chain couples TRBV3-1 to TRBJ1-5; no clear D. Germline V gene lookup returns CDR1 LGHDT and CDR2 YNNKEL (reference sequence). The CDR3 sequence is 13 residues long. V was trimmed by 3 bases and J by 6 bases, leaving 9 bases between them. In DNA, the CDR3 is TGTGCCAGCAGCCAGAGCAGAAGTCAGCCCCAGCATTTT. Protein product: CASSQSRSQPQHF.

The chain links TRBV19 to TRBJ2-5; no clear D. Per the germline V gene, CDR1 is LNHDA and CDR2 is SQIVND (reference sequence). The CDR3 is 13 amino acids. The V and J ends lost 4 bases and 1 base respectively, with 7 bases between them. DNA of the CDR3: TGTGCCAGTAGTACTACAGCCCAAGAGACCCAGTACTTC. It translates to CASSTTAQETQYF.

To note about this clonotype: The junction differs from germline at one of its ends, possibly a read error. The chain couples TRBV29-1 to TRBJ2-2; a weak D match, TRBD2 (6 bases). The CDR3 consists of 14 residues. CDR1 is SQVTM, CDR2 ANQGSEA, per germline. CDR3 in DNA: TGCAGCGTTGAATCGTCGGCGGGGACCGGGGAGCTGTTATTT. It encodes CSVESSAGTGELLF.